A single T cell receptor (beta chain) is shown here with its context. No antigen is known for it. One base away there is no much larger clone; base qualities are not given. This sample is drawn from a study of blood T cell repertoires in COVID-19 (TCRdb year 2020). In the study overall: The collaborator samples originated in the United States, Italy and Spain and spanned the acute and convalescent phases of COVID-19. The material from the prospective study consisted of cDNA or gDNA derived from T cells, B-cell-depleted T cells, or PBMCs. Subjects who had been exposed to COVID-19, were actively infected with it, or had recovered from it provided the deeply sampled blood TCRbeta repertoires that made up the dataset. Where available, HLA class I and class II types were obtained from metadata supplied by the sample provider rather than from assay-based typing. The sample metadata nearly always contained a de-identified subject ID, COVID-19 status, age in years and sex. The repertoires were released in a freely available public database intended as a resource for research on the immune response to SARS-CoV-2. The samples were drawn from two sources: the first 160 participants of the ongoing ImmuneRACE study, and 1,000 to 1,500 subjects contributed by 6 global collaborators.

TCRbeta CDR3 regions were amplified from genomic DNA by means of the immunoSEQ Assay, a bias-controlled multiplex PCR. The authors' pipeline ran thus. Nucleated cell counts per sample were estimated from amplification of reference gene primers within the assay. To quantify the absolute abundance of each unique TCRbeta CDR3 rearrangement, sequence reads were collapsed and filtered. Productive Simpson clonality was computed per sample as the square root of Simpson's diversity index over productive rearrangements. Entries here come from immuneACCESS through TCRdb and include only in-frame sequences with V and J called. Some clones fail to appear in such tables; in the studies checked, an unresolved V gene covers under half of the shortfall, and the cause of the remainder is unknown. Clone size and V and J calls were adopted from that table, with D and trimming inferred from the DNA. Recorded for this sample are about 110,000 clones; 80% to 85% of them occurred a single time. The leading ten clones occupy approximately 15% of the sample.

Whole blood was collected in K2EDTA tubes by collaborating institutions according to the institutions' own protocols. For TCRbeta analysis, collaborators shipped samples in one of three forms: frozen whole blood, isolated PBMCs, or DNA extracted from either of those sample types. Trimming costs V 2 bases and J 5 bases, and their ends lie 10 bases apart. CDR1 and CDR2 (LNHDA, SQIVND) derive from the germline V gene (reference sequence). Its CDR3 holds 14 amino acids, cysteine through phenylalanine. Of the read, only the CDR3 DNA is kept; its 42 bases are in frame from base 1. What the authors observed across the whole study: The amount of clinical and demographic metadata varied by source and participant and was provided uncurated.

This TCR came from a woman older than 75 with acute or convalescent COVID-19. The sample comprised peripheral blood. The rearrangement joined TRBV19 to TRBJ2-1, and TRBD2 may be the D gene, going by 5 matching bases. The DNA is TGTGCCAGTAGTATAACCCTAGCCCACAATGAGCAGTTCTTC. This encodes CASSITLAHNEQFF.